This T cell receptor beta chain was recorded in a study of cytotoxic CD8 clonotypes in ibrutinib-treated CLL. Study-level information: 11 relapsed/refractory, some 15 treatment-naive; fewer than 18 IGHV unmutated.

PBMCs that had been cryopreserved were the source of approximately 2 micrograms of genomic DNA for TCR beta libraries. With regard to this clone: Its antigen remains unidentified.

The CDR3 covers 13 residues. Germline CDR1 reads MNHEY; CDR2 reads SVGAGI. V lost 5 bases and J lost 4, with 9 bases in between. Sequenced by immunoSEQ multiplex PCR; TCRdb stores in-frame clones only, minus some. The data hold over 140,000 clones, with around 84% observed a single time. Overall study results and limits: Clonality, elevated at ibrutinib response, dropped back toward baseline at progression. Sustained-remission and progressing patients were not sampled at matched times.

Sequences were derived from PBMCs, sampled after 36 months of ibrutinib treatment. The sequence came from a human donor with chronic lymphocytic leukemia. This chain uses TRBV6-5 with TRBJ2-1; D unresolved. This chain's CDR3 is CASSLLGYNEQFF. The CDR3, as DNA: TGTGCCAGCAGTCTCCTAGGTTACAATGAGCAGTTCTTC.